This T cell receptor (beta chain) was sequenced in a study of blood T cell repertoires in COVID-19. The wider study: The samples span acute and convalescent COVID-19 from the United States, Italy and Spain. T cells, B-cell-depleted T cells, or PBMCs provided the cDNA or gDNA that served as material.

The CDR3 length is 17 residues. Germline CDR1 reads MNHEY; CDR2 reads SMNVEV (reference sequence). V lost 6 bases and J lost 0; bases outside the gene matches: 9. As handled by the study authors: The assay estimated nucleated cells by amplifying reference gene primers. The table came from immunoSEQ multiplex PCR; TCRdb's copy has only in-frame clones and leaves some out. That table is the source of V, J and clone size, and D and trimming were worked out from the DNA. The sample includes 120,000 or so clones, 85% to 90% seen only once; the top ten take about 3.8%. The source is a man in his 60s with acute or convalescent COVID-19. The sample was peripheral blood. J is TRBJ2-3 and V is TRBV27, with 10 bases identical to TRBD2. The CDR3 sequence is CASSWTPSGSSTDTQYF. For the CDR3, the DNA is TGTGCCAGCAGCTGGACTCCTAGCGGGAGCAGCACAGATACGCAGTATTTT.